The 26 T cell receptor beta chains below were found in one sample sequenced in a study of T-cell memory formation after mild COVID-19. TCRdb analysed the 5' RACE reads with MiXCR anew, one entry per CDR3 protein. The table lists about 430,000 distinct CDR3 sequences, more than 20% of them singletons. The specimen was PBMCs or a T cell subset sorted from them (not recorded which). Receptor source: an adult woman who had mild COVID-19 (a few samples of this study predate the infection). Cell type and time point are not known.

The table lists this clonotype with a few counts. V gene TRBV9 combines with J gene TRBJ1-2; perhaps TRBD1 as D (5 bases). The CDR3 is made up of 15 amino acids. V was trimmed by 3 bases and J by 4 bases, leaving 16 bases between them. From germline, CDR1 is SGDLS and CDR2 YYNGEE. The CDR3 here is CASSGRVGESYGYTF. CDR3 sequence (DNA): TGTGCCAGCAGCGGCAGGGTTGGGGAATCCTATGGCTACACCTTC.

Only a few counts were recorded for this clonotype. The V call is TRBV5-1, the J call TRBJ2-1, with D perhaps matching TRBD1 (5 bases). Germline-derived CDR1 and CDR2 are SGHRS and YFSETQ. The CDR3 extends over 13 amino acids. The V and J ends lost 0 bases and 9 bases respectively, with 10 bases between them. CDR3 in amino acids: CASSLAGALEQFF. The CDR3 region has the DNA TGCGCCAGCAGCTTGGCTGGGGCACTTGAGCAGTTCTTC.

V is TRBV20-1 and J is TRBJ2-7; D is ambiguous. V dropped 5 bases and J dropped 2 bases, with 16 bases sitting between them. The CDR3 is 14 amino acids. Germline-derived CDR1 and CDR2 are DFQATT and SNEGSKA (reference sequence). The DNA of the CDR3 is TGCAGTGCTCCCCTCCGGGTTGGCCCCTACGAGCAGTACTTC. It is translated as CSAPLRVGPYEQYF.

CDR3 amino acids: CASSQAGTSGYEQYF. CDR3 bases: TGTGCCAGCAGCCAGGCCGGGACTAGCGGCTACGAGCAGTACTTC. J is TRBJ2-7 and V is TRBV3-1; 11 nucleotides line up with TRBD2. The CDR3 is made up of 15 amino acids. Germline V gene data show CDR1 as LGHDT and CDR2 as YNNKEL (reference sequence). V was pared by 3 bases and J by 3 bases, with 4 bases of the junction left unmatched.

The V and J genes are TRBV6-6 and TRBJ2-3; D is possibly TRBD1 or TRBD2 (6 bases each). Per germline, CDR1 MNHNY and CDR2 SVGAGI (reference sequence). The CDR3 runs to 14 residues. The germline V and J ends were trimmed by 6 bases and 5 bases, with 15 bases remaining between them. As DNA, the CDR3 is TGTGCCAGCAGCCCCCTAGGAGGGGGAGATACGCAGTATTTT. Translating gives CASSPLGGGDTQYF.

The chain employs TRBV12-3 or TRBV12-4 and TRBJ2-3; TRBD2 agrees at 14 bases. V gave up 9 bases and J gave up 4 bases; unmatched junction bases: 9. CDR3 length: 16 amino acids. The DNA of the CDR3 is TGTGCCAGTAGACTAGCGGGGGGGCCTTCCGCAGATACGCAGTATTTT. It is translated as CASRLAGGPSADTQYF.

The V gene is TRBV7-9, the J gene TRBJ1-6; D gene unclear. Trimming took 5 bases from V and 9 from J, leaving 11 bases between them. Germline CDR1 reads SEHNR; CDR2 reads FQNEAQ (reference sequence). CDR3 length equals 13 residues. In nucleotides, the CDR3 is TGTGCCAGCAGCCCGCCCGCCCCTTCACCCCTCCACTTT. Encoded protein: CASSPPAPSPLHF.

The chain uses TRBV30 and TRBJ2-2; TRBD1 might be the D (5 bases). The germline gives CDR1 GTSNPN, CDR2 SVGIG (reference sequence). This CDR3 is 16 amino acids long. V lost 3 bases to trimming and J lost 5 bases, with 19 bases between them. The CDR3 region has the DNA TGTGCCTGGAGGTCTAGGGGTTTAGGCTTGACCGGGGAGCTGTTTTTT. This sequence encodes CAWRSRGLGLTGELFF.

The chain carries TRBV11-2 and TRBJ1-1; D gene unclear. V shed 5 bases and J shed 2 bases, with 9 bases lying between them. The CDR3 is 13 residues long. Germline V gives CDR1 SGHAT, CDR2 FQNNGV. The CDR3 nucleotides read TGTGCCAGCAGCCGAACGCACAACACTGAAGCTTTCTTT. Encoded protein: CASSRTHNTEAFF.

The chain recombines TRBV18 with TRBJ1-6; the D is unclear. Trimming removed 4 bases from V and 7 bases from J, with 14 bases in between. This CDR3 spans 15 amino acids. The germline CDR1 and CDR2 sequences are KGHSH and LQKENI. The CDR3 DNA reads TGTGCCAGCTCACTCCCACCGGGCCGCAATTCACCCCTCCACTTT. This gives the protein CASSLPPGRNSPLHF.

This chain's CDR3 is CASSSLLPSTDTQYF. The DNA for the CDR3 is TGTGCCAGCAGCTCCCTACTACCTAGCACAGATACGCAGTATTTT. This rearrangement joins TRBV7-9 to TRBJ2-3; no clear D gene. The germline V gene has CDR1 SEHNR and CDR2 FQNEAQ (reference sequence). V dropped 4 bases and J dropped 0 bases, with 11 bases sitting between them. The CDR3 has 15 amino acids.

The gene calls are TRBV18 and TRBJ2-1; 9 bases are a match to TRBD2. The CDR3 loop spans 16 amino acids. The trim removed 3 bases at V and 6 bases at J, leaving 9 bases unmatched. CDR1 and CDR2 from the germline V gene are KGHSH and LQKENI. CDR3 sequence: CASSPSTSGLRNEQFF. The CDR3 region has the DNA TGTGCCAGCTCACCTTCGACTAGCGGCCTACGCAATGAGCAGTTCTTC.

There are many counts of this clonotype. The chain uses TRBV24-1 and TRBJ2-3; 9 bases agree with TRBD1. CDR3 length: 14 amino acids. The germline V gene has CDR1 KGHDR and CDR2 SFDVKD. Trimming removed 4 bases from V and 8 bases from J; junction bases left unmatched: 6. The CDR3 sequence is CATSEGTGSGTQYF. The CDR3 DNA is TGTGCCACCAGTGAGGGGACAGGGAGCGGTACGCAGTATTTT.

This clonotype was observed many times. The gene calls are TRBV7-9 and TRBJ1-1, with D unresolved. V lost 6 bases and J 4 bases, leaving 15 bases between the germline ends. Germline V gene sequence: CDR1 SEHNR, CDR2 FQNEAQ (reference sequence). The length of the CDR3 is 14 residues. This CDR3 is CASSPRPTFTEAFF. The CDR3 bases are TGTGCCAGCAGTCCTCGGCCCACCTTCACTGAAGCTTTCTTT.

This clonotype was counted once. The chain is built from TRBV29-1 and TRBJ1-1, with D hard to call. V was cut by 4 bases and J by 3 bases, with 12 bases left in between. Germline CDR1 and CDR2: SQVTM and ANQGSEA. The CDR3 has 13 amino acids. The CDR3 bases are TGCAGCGTTGTGGGCCAGGCATACACTGAAGCTTTCTTT. Amino acid sequence: CSVVGQAYTEAFF.

The table lists this clonotype with a few counts. This chain joins TRBV23-1 and TRBJ2-7, with TRBD1 identical over 7 bases. TRBV23-1 is annotated as an ORF whose role is uncertain. V trimming: 4 bases; J trimming: 0 bases; junction bases outside the gene matches: 6. The CDR3 length is 15 residues. The CDR3, as DNA: TGCGCCAGCAGTCGACAGGACAGGCTCTCCTACGAGCAGTACTTC. This sequence encodes CASSRQDRLSYEQYF.

This clonotype appeared a few times. J is TRBJ2-1 and V is TRBV18; 10 nucleotides match TRBD2. J lost 4 bases, V lost 0 bases, and 3 bases had no gene match. Germline V CDR1 and CDR2: KGHSH, LQKENI. The CDR3 is made up of 16 amino acids. This CDR3 reads CASSPPASGSYNEQFF. The CDR3 coding sequence is TGTGCCAGCTCACCACCGGCTAGCGGGAGTTACAATGAGCAGTTCTTC.

V and J are TRBV14 and TRBJ1-6; perhaps TRBD1 as D (5 bases). The CDR3 has 15 amino acids. Germline CDR1 reads SGHDN; CDR2 reads FVKESK. The V gene lost 0 bases and the J gene lost 2 bases, with 5 bases spanning the gap. In DNA form, the CDR3 reads TGTGCCAGCAGCCAAGACAGGGCCTATAATTCACCCCTCCACTTT. It yields the protein CASSQDRAYNSPLHF.

This chain links TRBV5-1 with TRBJ2-2; D is uncertain. There are 12 residues in the CDR3. Trimming stripped 1 base from V and 7 bases from J, with 5 bases between. CDR1 SGHRS and CDR2 YFSETQ come from the germline V gene. The CDR3 loop is CASSLTVGELFF. CDR3 nucleotide sequence: TGCGCCAGCAGCTTGACTGTCGGGGAGCTGTTTTTT.

V and J are TRBV29-1 and TRBJ1-1, with a possible D match to TRBD1 (5 bases). Trimming cost V 4 bases and J 1 base, with 13 bases left between them. This CDR3 is 14 amino acids long. The germline V gene has CDR1 SQVTM and CDR2 ANQGSEA. CDR3 loop: CSVGERGPNTEAFF. As DNA, the CDR3 is TGCAGCGTTGGGGAGAGGGGTCCGAACACTGAAGCTTTCTTT.

This clonotype appeared a few times. The chain combines TRBV6-6 with TRBJ2-7; 8 nucleotides agree with TRBD2. CDR1 MNHNY and CDR2 SVGAGI come from the germline V gene (reference sequence). The CDR3 has 15 amino acids. V shed 8 bases and J 3 bases; nucleotides not matched to a gene: 12. CDR3 nucleotide sequence: TGTGCCAGCGGGCCGACACTAGCGGCTTACTACGAGCAGTACTTC. Amino acid sequence: CASGPTLAAYYEQYF.

This rearrangement joins TRBV14 to TRBJ2-7, with 7 bases identical to TRBD1. Germline V gene data show CDR1 as SGHDN and CDR2 as FVKESK. This CDR3 is 15 amino acids long. The V segment lost 1 base and the J segment 6 bases; nucleotides outside the gene matches: 9. CDR3 residues: CASSQVTGASTEQYF. The DNA for the CDR3 is TGTGCCAGCAGCCAAGTTACAGGGGCTTCGACCGAGCAGTACTTC.

This clonotype has a count of ten or more. The V call is TRBV11-2, the J call TRBJ1-4; D may be TRBD1 (5 bases). The CDR3 is made up of 16 amino acids. The V and J ends lost 4 bases and 8 bases respectively, with 20 bases between them. The germline gives CDR1 SGHAT, CDR2 FQNNGV. CDR3 DNA: TGTGCCAGCAGCTCCGTTTTATCGGGGCTGAGCGAAAAACTGTTTTTT. This gives the protein CASSSVLSGLSEKLFF.

This clonotype was counted at least ten times. The chain has TRBV5-1 and TRBJ2-5; the D is unclear. The V end was cut by 0 bases, the J end by 5 bases, with 14 bases between. The germline gives CDR1 SGHRS, CDR2 YFSETQ. This CDR3 region has 15 residues. In nucleotides, the CDR3 is TGCGCCAGCAGCTTGGGGGCCGCCGGATCGGAGACCCAGTACTTC. As protein: CASSLGAAGSETQYF.

J is TRBJ2-3 and V is TRBV5-1; 7 nucleotides match TRBD1. Looked up from germline, CDR1 is SGHRS and CDR2 is YFSETQ. This CDR3 has 14 residues. V gave up 4 bases and J gave up 4 bases; unmatched junction bases: 6. Written as DNA, the CDR3 is TGCGCCAGCAGCCCCGGACAGGCGGCAGATACGCAGTATTTT. Protein sequence: CASSPGQAADTQYF.

The chain uses TRBV5-1 and TRBJ2-1, with TRBD1 matching over 9 bases. This CDR3 region has 18 residues. The ends lost 5 bases at V and 0 bases at J; junction bases unmatched: 12. From germline, CDR1 is SGHRS and CDR2 YFSETQ. The CDR3 is CASRETGGGGSSYNEQFF. Written as DNA, the CDR3 is TGCGCCAGCAGAGAGACAGGGGGAGGGGGTAGCTCCTACAATGAGCAGTTCTTC.